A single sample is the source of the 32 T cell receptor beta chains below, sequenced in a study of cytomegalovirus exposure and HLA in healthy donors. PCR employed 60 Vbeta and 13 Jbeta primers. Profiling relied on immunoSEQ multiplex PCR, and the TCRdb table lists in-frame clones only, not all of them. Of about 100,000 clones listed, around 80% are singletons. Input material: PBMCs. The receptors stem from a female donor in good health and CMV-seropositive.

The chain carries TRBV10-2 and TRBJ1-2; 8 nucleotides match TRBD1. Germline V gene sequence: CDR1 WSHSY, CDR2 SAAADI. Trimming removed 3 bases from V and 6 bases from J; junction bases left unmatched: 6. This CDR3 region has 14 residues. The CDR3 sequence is CASSDAGGANGYTF. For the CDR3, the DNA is TGCGCCAGCAGTGACGCAGGGGGCGCGAATGGCTACACCTTC.

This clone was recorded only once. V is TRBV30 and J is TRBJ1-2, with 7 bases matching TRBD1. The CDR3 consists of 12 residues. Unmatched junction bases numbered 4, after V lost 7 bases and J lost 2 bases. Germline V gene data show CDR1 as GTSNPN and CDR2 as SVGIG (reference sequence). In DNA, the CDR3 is TGTGCCTCCCCGACAGGGAACTATGGCTACACCTTC. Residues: CASPTGNYGYTF.

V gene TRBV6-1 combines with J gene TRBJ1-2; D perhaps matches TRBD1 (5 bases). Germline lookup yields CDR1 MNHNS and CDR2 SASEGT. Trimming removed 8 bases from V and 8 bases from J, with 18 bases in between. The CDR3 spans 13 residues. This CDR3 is CASSRRDGGGYTF. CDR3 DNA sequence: TGTGCCAGCTCACGCCGGGACGGAGGGGGCTACACCTTC.

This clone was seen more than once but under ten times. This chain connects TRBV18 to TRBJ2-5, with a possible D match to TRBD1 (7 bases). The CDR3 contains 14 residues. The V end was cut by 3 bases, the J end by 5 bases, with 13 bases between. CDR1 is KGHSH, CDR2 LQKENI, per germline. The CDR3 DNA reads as TGTGCCAGCTCACCCCAGACAGGGAGGGAGACCCAGTACTTC. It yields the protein CASSPQTGRETQYF.

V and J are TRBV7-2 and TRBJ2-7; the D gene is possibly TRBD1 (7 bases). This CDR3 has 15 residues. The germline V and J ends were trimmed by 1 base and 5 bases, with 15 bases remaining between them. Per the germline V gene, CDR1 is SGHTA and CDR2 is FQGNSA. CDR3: CASSLGRGQQDEQYF. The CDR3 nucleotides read TGTGCCAGCAGCTTAGGGAGGGGGCAACAGGACGAGCAGTACTTC.

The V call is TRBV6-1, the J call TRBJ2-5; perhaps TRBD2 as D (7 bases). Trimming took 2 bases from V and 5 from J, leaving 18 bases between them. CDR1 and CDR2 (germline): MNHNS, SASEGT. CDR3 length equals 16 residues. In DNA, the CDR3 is TGTGCCAGCAGTGAAAGGCTGGGGGGGCTTCAGGAGACCCAGTACTTC. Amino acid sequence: CASSERLGGLQETQYF.

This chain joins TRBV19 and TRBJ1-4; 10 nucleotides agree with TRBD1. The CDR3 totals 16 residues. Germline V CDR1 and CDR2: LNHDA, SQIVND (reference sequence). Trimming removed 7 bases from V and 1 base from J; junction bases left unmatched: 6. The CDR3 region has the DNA TGTGCCAGTACCGGGACAGGGGTACGAACTAATGAAAAACTGTTTTTT. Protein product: CASTGTGVRTNEKLFF.

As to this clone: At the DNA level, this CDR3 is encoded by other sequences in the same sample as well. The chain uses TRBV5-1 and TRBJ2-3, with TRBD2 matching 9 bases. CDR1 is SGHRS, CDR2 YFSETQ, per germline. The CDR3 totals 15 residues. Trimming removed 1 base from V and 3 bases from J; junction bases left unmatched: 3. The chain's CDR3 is CASSLRLAGTDTQYF. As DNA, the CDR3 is TGCGCCAGCAGCTTGAGGCTAGCGGGGACAGATACGCAGTATTTT.

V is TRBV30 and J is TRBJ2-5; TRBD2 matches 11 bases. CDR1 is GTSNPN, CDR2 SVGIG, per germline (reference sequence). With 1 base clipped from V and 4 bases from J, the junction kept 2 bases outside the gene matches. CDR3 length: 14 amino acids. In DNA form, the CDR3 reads TGTGCCTGGAGTGCTCTAGCGGGAGGAGAGACCCAGTACTTC. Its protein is CAWSALAGGETQYF.

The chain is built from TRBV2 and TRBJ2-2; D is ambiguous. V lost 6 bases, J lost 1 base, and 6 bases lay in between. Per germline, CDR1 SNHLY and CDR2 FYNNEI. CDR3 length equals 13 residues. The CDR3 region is CASRAENTGELFF. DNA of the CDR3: TGTGCCAGCAGGGCGGAGAACACCGGGGAGCTGTTTTTT.

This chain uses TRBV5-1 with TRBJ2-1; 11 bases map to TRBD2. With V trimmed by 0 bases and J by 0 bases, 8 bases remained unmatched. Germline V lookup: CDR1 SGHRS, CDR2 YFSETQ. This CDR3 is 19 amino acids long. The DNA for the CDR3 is TGCGCCAGCAGCTTGGTAGGACTAGCGGGCTTAAGCTCCTACAATGAGCAGTTCTTC. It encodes CASSLVGLAGLSSYNEQFF.

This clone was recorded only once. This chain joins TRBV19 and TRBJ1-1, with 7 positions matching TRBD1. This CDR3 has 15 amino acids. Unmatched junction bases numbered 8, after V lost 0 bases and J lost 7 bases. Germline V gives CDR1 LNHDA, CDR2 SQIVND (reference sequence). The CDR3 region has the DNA TGTGCCAGTAGTATAGAGTGGGAGACAGGGAGTGAAGCTTTCTTT. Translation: CASSIEWETGSEAFF.

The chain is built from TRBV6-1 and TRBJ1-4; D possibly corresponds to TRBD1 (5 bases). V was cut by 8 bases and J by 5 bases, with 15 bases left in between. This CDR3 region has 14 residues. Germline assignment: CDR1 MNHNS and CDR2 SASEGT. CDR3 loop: CASGGRFPNEKLFF. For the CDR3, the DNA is TGTGCCAGCGGGGGGAGGTTTCCGAATGAAAAACTGTTTTTT.

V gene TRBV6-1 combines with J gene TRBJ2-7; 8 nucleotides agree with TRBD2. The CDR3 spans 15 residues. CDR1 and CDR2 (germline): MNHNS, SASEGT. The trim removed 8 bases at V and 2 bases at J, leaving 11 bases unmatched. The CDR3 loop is CASAPGRGVTYEQYF. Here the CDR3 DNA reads TGTGCCAGCGCCCCCGGGCGGGGGGTCACCTACGAGCAGTACTTC.

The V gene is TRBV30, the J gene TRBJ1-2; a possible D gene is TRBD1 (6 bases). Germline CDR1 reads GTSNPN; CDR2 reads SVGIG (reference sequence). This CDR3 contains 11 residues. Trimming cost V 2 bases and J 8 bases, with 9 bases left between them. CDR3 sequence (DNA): TGTGCCTGGAGTTTGGGGGCAGGCTACACCTTC. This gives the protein CAWSLGAGYTF.

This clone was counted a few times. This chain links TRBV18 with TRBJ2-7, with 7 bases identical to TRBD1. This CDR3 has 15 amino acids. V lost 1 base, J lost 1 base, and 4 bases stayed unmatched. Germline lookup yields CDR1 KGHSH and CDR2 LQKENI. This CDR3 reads CASSPQGQSSYEQYF. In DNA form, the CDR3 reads TGTGCCAGCTCACCACAGGGACAGAGTTCCTACGAGCAGTACTTC.

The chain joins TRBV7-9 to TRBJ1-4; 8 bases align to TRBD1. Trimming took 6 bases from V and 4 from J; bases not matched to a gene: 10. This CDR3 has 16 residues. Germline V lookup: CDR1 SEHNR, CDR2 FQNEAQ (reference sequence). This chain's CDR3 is CASRPTGGSNNEKLFF. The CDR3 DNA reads TGTGCCAGCAGACCCACAGGGGGTTCCAATAATGAAAAACTGTTTTTT.

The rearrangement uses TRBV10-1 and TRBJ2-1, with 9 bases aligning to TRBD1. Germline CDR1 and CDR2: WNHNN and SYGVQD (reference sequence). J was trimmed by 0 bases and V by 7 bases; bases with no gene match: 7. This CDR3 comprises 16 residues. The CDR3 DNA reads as TGCGCCAGCATTATAGAACAGGGGGCCTCCTACAATGAGCAGTTCTTC. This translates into CASIIEQGASYNEQFF.

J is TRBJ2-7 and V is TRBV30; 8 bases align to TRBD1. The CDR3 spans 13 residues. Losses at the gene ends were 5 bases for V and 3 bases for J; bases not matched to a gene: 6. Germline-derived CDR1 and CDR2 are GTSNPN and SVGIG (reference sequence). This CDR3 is CAWGTGLGYEQYF. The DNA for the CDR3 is TGTGCCTGGGGGACAGGCTTGGGCTACGAGCAGTACTTC.

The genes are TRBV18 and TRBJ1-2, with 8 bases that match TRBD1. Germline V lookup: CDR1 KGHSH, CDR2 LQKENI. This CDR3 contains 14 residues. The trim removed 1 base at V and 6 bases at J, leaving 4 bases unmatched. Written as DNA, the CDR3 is TGTGCCAGCTCACCACACCAGGGGGCTGATGGCTACACCTTC. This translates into CASSPHQGADGYTF.

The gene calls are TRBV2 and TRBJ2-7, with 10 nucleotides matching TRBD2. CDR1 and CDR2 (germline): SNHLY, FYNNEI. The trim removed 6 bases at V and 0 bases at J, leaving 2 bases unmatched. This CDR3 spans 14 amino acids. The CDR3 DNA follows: TGTGCCAGCAGGAGCGGGAGGGCCTCCTACGAGCAGTACTTC. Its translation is CASRSGRASYEQYF.

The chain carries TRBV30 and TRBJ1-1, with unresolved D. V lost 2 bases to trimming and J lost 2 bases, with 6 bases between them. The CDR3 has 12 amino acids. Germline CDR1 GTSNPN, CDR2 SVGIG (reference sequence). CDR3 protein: CAWSWANTEAFF. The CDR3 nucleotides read TGTGCCTGGAGTTGGGCAAACACTGAAGCTTTCTTT.

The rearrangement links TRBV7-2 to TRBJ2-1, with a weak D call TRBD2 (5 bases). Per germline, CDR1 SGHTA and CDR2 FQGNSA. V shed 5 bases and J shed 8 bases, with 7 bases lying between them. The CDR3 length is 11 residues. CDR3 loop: CASSQRDEQFF. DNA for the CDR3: TGTGCCAGCAGCCAGAGGGATGAGCAGTTCTTC. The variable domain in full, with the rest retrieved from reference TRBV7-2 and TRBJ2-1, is GAGVSQSPSNKVTEKGKDVELRCDPISGHTALYWYRQSLGQGLEFLIYFQGNSAPDKSGLPSDRFSAERTGGSVSTLTIQRTQQEDSAVYLCASSQRDEQFFGPGTRLTVL.

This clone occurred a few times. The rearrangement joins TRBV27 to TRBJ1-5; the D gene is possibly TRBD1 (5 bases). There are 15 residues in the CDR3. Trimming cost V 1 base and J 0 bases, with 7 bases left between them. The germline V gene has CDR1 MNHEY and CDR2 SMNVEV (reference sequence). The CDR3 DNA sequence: TGTGCCAGCAGTTTATGGGGCTATAGCAATCAGCCCCAGCATTTT. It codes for CASSLWGYSNQPQHF.

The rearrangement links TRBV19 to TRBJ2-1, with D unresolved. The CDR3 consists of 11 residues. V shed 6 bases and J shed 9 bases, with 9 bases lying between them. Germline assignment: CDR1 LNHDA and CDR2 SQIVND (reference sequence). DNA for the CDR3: TGTGCCAGTAGCCGCGGTCTTGAGCAGTTCTTC. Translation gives CASSRGLEQFF.

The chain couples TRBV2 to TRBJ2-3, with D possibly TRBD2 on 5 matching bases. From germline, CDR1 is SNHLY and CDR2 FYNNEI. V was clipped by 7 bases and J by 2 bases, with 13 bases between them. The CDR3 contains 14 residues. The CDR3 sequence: CASKSGAYTDTQYF. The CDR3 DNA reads TGTGCCAGCAAAAGCGGAGCTTACACAGATACGCAGTATTTT.

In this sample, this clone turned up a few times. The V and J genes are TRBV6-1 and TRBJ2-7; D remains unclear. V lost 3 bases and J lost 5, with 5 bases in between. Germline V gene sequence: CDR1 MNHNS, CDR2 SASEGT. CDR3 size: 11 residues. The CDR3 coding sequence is TGTGCCAGCAGTGATCACAACGAGCAGTACTTC. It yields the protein CASSDHNEQYF.

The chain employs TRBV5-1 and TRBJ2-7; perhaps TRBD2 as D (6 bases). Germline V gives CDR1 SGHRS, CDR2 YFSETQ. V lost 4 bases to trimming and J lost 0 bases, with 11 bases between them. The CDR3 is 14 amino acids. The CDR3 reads CASSPTSTSYEQYF. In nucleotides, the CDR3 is TGCGCCAGCAGCCCCACTAGCACCTCCTACGAGCAGTACTTC.

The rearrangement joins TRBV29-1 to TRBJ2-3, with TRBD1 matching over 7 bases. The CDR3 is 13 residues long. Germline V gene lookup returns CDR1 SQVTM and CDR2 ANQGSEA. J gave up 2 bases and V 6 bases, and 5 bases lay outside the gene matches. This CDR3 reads CSVSGQPTDTQYF. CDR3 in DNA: TGCAGCGTATCGGGACAGCCCACAGATACGCAGTATTTT.

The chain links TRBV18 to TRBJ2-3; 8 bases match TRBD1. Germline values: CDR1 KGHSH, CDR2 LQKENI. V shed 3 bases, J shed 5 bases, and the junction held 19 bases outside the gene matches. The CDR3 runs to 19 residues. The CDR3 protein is CASSPISISDREGRDTQYF. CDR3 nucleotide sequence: TGTGCCAGCTCACCCATTTCCATCTCGGACAGGGAAGGGAGAGATACGCAGTATTTT.

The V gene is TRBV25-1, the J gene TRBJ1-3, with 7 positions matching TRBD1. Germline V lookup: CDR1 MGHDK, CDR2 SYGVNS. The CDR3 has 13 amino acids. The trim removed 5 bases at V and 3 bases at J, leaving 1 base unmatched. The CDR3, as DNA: TGTGCCAGCAGTCCAGGGGGTGGAAACACCATATATTTT. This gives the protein CASSPGGGNTIYF.

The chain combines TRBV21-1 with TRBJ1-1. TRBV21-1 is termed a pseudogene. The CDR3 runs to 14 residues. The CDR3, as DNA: TGTGCCAGCAGCAAAAGGGGCCGGGGGGCTGAAGCTTTCTTT. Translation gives CASSKRGRGAEAFF.